Each of the 7 T cell receptor beta chains below was sequenced from the same sample in a study of CD8 T cells in ankylosing spondylitis. Study-wide findings and caveats: Blood of patients with ankylosing spondylitis appeared to be characterized by a TCR beta motif of several highly homologous variants.

Their antigen targets remain unknown. TCRdb ran MiXCR on the 5' RACE reads and lists one entry per CDR3 protein. The sample has about 510,000 distinct CDR3 sequences, about 5% seen once. Sequences were obtained from blood, either unsorted or a sorted T cell fraction (not recorded which). Every receptor here comes from a male donor with ankylosing spondylitis.

This clonotype was picked up many times. The chain joins TRBV18 to TRBJ1-6; D remains ambiguous. The CDR3 has 14 amino acids. Germline V gene data show CDR1 as KGHSH and CDR2 as LQKENI. V lost 2 bases to trimming and J lost 7 bases, with 9 bases between them. The CDR3 DNA sequence: TGTGCCAGCTCACCAAGGAGCAGGAATTCACCCCTCCACTTT. Amino acid sequence: CASSPRSRNSPLHF.

This clonotype was counted many times. The chain uses TRBV9 and TRBJ1-1; D is unclear. From germline, CDR1 is SGDLS and CDR2 YYNGEE. Trimming cost V 0 bases and J 6 bases, with 6 bases left between them. There are 12 residues in the CDR3. CDR3 coding DNA: TGTGCCAGCAGCGTAGACCGCGCTGAAGCTTTCTTT. Translation: CASSVDRAEAFF.

This chain links TRBV7-6 with TRBJ2-1, with D perhaps TRBD1 (5 bases). The germline V gene encodes CDR1 SGHVS and CDR2 FNYEAQ. CDR3 length: 18 residues. Trimming pared 2 bases from V and 0 bases from J, leaving 17 bases between. CDR3: CASSLQNRQISSYNEQFF. The CDR3 DNA reads TGTGCCAGCAGCTTACAAAACAGGCAAATTAGCTCCTACAATGAGCAGTTCTTC.

This clonotype was counted only a few times. The chain joins TRBV6-2 or TRBV6-3 to TRBJ2-7; no definite D call. Per germline, CDR1 MNHEY and CDR2 SVGEGT. V was clipped by 1 base and J by 5 bases, with 9 bases between them. CDR3 size: 13 residues. The DNA of the CDR3 is TGTGCCAGCAGTTACTTCCCCCCGGACGAGCAGTACTTC. Amino acids: CASSYFPPDEQYF.

This clonotype was recorded many times. This rearrangement joins TRBV20-1 to TRBJ1-2; D is possibly TRBD1 (5 bases). V gave up 3 bases and J gave up 2 bases, with 13 bases separating them. Per germline, CDR1 DFQATT and CDR2 SNEGSKA (reference sequence). This CDR3 region has 14 residues. DNA for the CDR3: TGCAGTGCTAGGTCGCCTACAGGAAACTATGGCTACACCTTC. Translated, it gives CSARSPTGNYGYTF.

Many counts were recorded for this clonotype. V gene TRBV6-1 combines with J gene TRBJ1-5; tentative D call: TRBD1 (5 bases). CDR1 and CDR2 (germline): MNHNS, SASEGT. V shed 0 bases and J shed 2 bases, with 17 bases lying between them. This CDR3 region has 18 residues. The CDR3 DNA sequence: TGTGCCAGCAGTGAAGCGCGGGGACGAACCCGGGGCAATCAGCCCCAGCATTTT. Translating it yields CASSEARGRTRGNQPQHF.

The genes are TRBV2 and TRBJ1-1, with unresolved D. V was cut by 4 bases and J by 1 base, with 13 bases left in between. CDR3 length: 15 amino acids. Germline assignment: CDR1 SNHLY and CDR2 FYNNEI. The DNA for the CDR3 is TGTGCCAGCAGTGCCCTCGGGTTGGCGAACACTGAAGCTTTCTTT. This sequence encodes CASSALGLANTEAFF.